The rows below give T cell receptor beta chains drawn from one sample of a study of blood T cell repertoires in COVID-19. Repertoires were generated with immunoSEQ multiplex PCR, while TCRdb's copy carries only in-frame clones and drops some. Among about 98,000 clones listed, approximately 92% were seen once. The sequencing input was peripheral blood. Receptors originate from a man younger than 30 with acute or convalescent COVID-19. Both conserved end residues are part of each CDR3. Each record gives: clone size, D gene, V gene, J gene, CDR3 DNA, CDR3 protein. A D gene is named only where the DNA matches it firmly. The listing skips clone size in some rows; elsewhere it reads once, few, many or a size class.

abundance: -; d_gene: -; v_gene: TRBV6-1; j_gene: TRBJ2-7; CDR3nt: TGTGCCAGCAGTGAGAACGGACTGTTTCAGGAGCAGTACTTC; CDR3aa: CASSENGLFQEQYF
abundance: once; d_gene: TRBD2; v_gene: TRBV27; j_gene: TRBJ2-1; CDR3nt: TGTGCCAGCAGTTTATCCGGACTAGCGGGAGGGCCATTAGGTAGGAATGAGCAGTTCTTC; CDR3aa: CASSLSGLAGGPLGRNEQFF
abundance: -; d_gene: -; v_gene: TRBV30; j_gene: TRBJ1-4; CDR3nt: TGTGCCTGGAGTCCCCAGGGATTGGCTAATGAAAAACTGTTTTTT; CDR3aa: CAWSPQGLANEKLFF
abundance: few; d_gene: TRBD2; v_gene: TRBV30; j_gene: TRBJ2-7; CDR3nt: TGTGCCTGGAGTGTGGGGCTAGCGGGAGCCCCCTACGAGCAGTACTTC; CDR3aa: CAWSVGLAGAPYEQYF
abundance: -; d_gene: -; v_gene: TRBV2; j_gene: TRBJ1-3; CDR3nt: TGTGCCAGCAGTATTCAGGGGAACACCATATATTTT; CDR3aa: CASSIQGNTIYF
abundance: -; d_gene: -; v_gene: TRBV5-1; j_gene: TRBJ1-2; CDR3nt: TGCGCCAGTACCACCCAGGGGACTAACTATGGCTACACCTTC; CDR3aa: CASTTQGTNYGYTF
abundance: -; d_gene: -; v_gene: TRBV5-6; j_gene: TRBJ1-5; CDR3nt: TGTGCCAGCAGCTTGTCCCCCGCCCCGGTCGATCAGCCCCAGCATTTT; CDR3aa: CASSLSPAPVDQPQHF
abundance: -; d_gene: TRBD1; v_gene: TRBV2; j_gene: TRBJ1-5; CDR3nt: TGTGCCAGCAGTGAGGGACAGCCTCCGGATCCCCAGCATTTT; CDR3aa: CASSEGQPPDPQHF
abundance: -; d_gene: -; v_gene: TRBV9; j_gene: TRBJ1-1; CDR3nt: TGTGCCAGCAGCCCCCTTATGTTTGGACAGAGGAACACTGAAGCTTTCTTT; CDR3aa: CASSPLMFGQRNTEAFF
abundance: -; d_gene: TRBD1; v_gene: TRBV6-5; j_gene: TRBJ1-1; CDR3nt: TGTGCCAGCAGGATGAGACAGGGGGGTTTGACTGAAGCTTTCTTT; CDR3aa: CASRMRQGGLTEAFF
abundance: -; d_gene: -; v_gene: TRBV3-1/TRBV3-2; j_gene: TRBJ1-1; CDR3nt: TGTGCCAGCAGCCAAGCGGGGTCGATTACTGAAGCTTTCTTT; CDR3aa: CASSQAGSITEAFF
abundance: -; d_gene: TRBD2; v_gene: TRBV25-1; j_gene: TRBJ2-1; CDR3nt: TGTGCCAGCAGTGATAGCGGGAGCTCCTACAATGAGCAGTTCTTC; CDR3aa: CASSDSGSSYNEQFF
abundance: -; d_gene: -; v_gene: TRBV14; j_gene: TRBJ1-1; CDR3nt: TGTGCCAGCAGTCAGGAACGGTTCGGCTATGAAGCTTTCTTT; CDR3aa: CASSQERFGYEAFF
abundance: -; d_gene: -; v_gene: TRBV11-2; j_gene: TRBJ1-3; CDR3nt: TGTGCCAGCAGCTTAGGGCAGGGGCCTTCCTCTGGAAACACCATATATTTT; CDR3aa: CASSLGQGPSSGNTIYF
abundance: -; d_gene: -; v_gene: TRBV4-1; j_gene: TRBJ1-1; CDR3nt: TGCGCCAGCAGCCCAACCGGGGGTCGGACTGAAGCTTTCTTT; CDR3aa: CASSPTGGRTEAFF
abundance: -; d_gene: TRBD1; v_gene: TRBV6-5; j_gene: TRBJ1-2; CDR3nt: TGTGCCAGCAGTTACTCGGGACAGGGGGGCTACACCTTC; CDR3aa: CASSYSGQGGYTF
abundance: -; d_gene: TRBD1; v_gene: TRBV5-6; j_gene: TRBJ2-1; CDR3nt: TGTGCCAGCAGCTTACTGGACAGGGTAAATGAGCAGTTCTTC; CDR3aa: CASSLLDRVNEQFF
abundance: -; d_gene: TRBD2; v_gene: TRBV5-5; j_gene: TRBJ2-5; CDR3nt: TGTGCCAGCAGCCTGGGACTAGCGGGGGGTCAAGAGACCCAGTACTTC; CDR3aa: CASSLGLAGGQETQYF
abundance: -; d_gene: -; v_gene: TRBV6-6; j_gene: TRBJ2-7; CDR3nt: TGTGCCAGCAGCCCCGGGTTTACACCCTACGAGCAGTACTTC; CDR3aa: CASSPGFTPYEQYF